Described below is a single T cell receptor beta chain sequence and its context. What it recognizes is unknown. The sample comes from a study of cytomegalovirus exposure and HLA in healthy donors. Overall study findings and caveats: Reportedly, diagnosis of cytomegalovirus status by the classifier showed high specificity and sensitivity. Overall, roughly 170 TCR beta chains were annotated as cytomegalovirus-associated.

With 60 Vbeta and 13 Jbeta primers, the PCR was carried out. Clones were read by immunoSEQ multiplex PCR, and TCRdb kept only the in-frame ones, dropping some. The sample yields around 230,000 clones, 75% to 80% seen once. This clonotype was sampled from a male donor in good health and CMV-seronegative. Sequencing used PBMCs.

The DNA for the CDR3 is TGTGCCAGCAGCTTGAATAGCGGGAGGGGGACAGATACGCAGTATTTT. Translated, it gives CASSLNSGRGTDTQYF. V and J are TRBV7-2 and TRBJ2-3; TRBD2 aligns across 11 bases. The CDR3 is 16 residues long. V was pared by 3 bases and J by 3 bases, with 5 bases of the junction left unmatched. The germline V gene encodes CDR1 SGHTA and CDR2 FQGNSA.